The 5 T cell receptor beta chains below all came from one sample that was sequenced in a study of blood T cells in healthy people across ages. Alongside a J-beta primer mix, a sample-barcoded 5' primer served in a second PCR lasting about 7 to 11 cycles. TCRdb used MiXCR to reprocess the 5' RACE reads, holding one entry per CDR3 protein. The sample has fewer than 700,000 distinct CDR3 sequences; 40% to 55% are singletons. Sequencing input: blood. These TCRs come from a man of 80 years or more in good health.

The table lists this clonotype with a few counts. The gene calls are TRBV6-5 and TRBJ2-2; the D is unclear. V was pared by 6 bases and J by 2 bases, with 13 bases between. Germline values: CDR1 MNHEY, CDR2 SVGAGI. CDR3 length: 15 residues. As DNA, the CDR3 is TGTGCCAGCAGCCGGGTCCCGACCAACACCGGGGAGCTGTTTTTT. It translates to CASSRVPTNTGELFF.

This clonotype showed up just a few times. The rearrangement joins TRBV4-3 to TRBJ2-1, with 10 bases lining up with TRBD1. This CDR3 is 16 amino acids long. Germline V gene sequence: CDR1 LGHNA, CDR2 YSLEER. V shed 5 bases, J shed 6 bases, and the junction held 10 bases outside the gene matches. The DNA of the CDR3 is TGCGCCAGCAGCAAGTCCAGGACAGGGGGTAGCAATGAGCAGTTCTTC. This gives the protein CASSKSRTGGSNEQFF.

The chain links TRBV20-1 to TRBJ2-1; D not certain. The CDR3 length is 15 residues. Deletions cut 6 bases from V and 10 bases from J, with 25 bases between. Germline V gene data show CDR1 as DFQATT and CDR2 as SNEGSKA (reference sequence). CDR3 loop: CSAPRTRTALAEQFF. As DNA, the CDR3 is TGCAGTGCCCCCAGGACCCGGACCGCCTTGGCCGAGCAGTTCTTC.

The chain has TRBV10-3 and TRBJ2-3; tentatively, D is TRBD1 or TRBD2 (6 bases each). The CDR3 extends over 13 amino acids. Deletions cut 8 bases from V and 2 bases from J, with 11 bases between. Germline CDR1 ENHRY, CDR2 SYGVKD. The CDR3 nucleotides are TGTGCCATCGGGGGGCCGTCCACAGATACGCAGTATTTT. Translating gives CAIGGPSTDTQYF.

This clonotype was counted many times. The DNA of the CDR3 is TGTGCCAGCAGTTATATTCGGGGGCTCTCCTACAATGAGCAGTTCTTC. Amino acid sequence: CASSYIRGLSYNEQFF. The V call is TRBV6-6, the J call TRBJ2-1; the D gene could be TRBD1 or TRBD2 (6 bases each). V was shortened by 3 bases and J by 0 bases, with 12 bases between the two germline ends. Germline V gives CDR1 MNHNY, CDR2 SVGAGI (reference sequence). This CDR3 is built from 16 residues.